The T cell receptor beta chain under discussion was sequenced for a study of naive and memory T cell subsets. The study, taken as a whole, reports: Over 90% of naive TCR sequences appeared only once after error correction, unlike memory subsets. Gini index rose across naive, CM, EM and EMRA in CD4 and CD8.

Cells stained for CD3, CD4, CD8, CD45RA, CD27 and viability were sorted into four CD45RA/CD27 subsets. As to this clonotype: Antigen unknown.

The beta constant-region primer was an equimolar mix of two oligonucleotides covering TRBC1 and TRBC2. Four rounds of PCR amplified the ligated cDNA using nested alpha and beta constant-region primers plus SP2. A 12-nucleotide UMI and the SP2 primer were added to the cDNA 3' end by oligonucleotide ligation. One entry per CDR3 protein results from TCRdb running MiXCR on the UMI-ligation and nested PCR reads. The data show around 130,000 distinct CDR3 sequences, 35% to 40% seen once. The length of the CDR3 is 15 residues. Germline V gene sequence: CDR1 MNHEY, CDR2 SVGEGT. Unmatched junction bases numbered 12, after V lost 6 bases and J lost 7 bases.

This chain links TRBV6-2 or TRBV6-3 with TRBJ2-3; 8 bases match TRBD2. The specimen sequenced was central memory CD4+ T cells from blood. The TCR comes from a human donor in good health. In DNA form, the CDR3 reads TGTGCCAGCAGCAGTCCTAGCGGGTACTCAAATACGCAGTATTTT. It specifies CASSSPSGYSNTQYF.